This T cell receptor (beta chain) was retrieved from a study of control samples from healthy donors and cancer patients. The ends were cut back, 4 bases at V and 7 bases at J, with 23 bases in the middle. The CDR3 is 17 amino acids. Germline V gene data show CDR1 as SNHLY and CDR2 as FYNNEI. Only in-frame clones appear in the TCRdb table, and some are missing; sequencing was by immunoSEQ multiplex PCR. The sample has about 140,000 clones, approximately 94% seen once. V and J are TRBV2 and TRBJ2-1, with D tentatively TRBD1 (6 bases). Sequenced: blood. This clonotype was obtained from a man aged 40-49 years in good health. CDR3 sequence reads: CASSVPVGGRTVNEQFF. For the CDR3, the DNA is TGTGCCAGCAGTGTCCCCGTTGGGGGCAGAACAGTGAATGAGCAGTTCTTC.